A selection of T cell receptor beta chains follows, all from one sample in a study of T cell responses to AZD1222 COVID-19 vaccine. This table comes from immunoSEQ multiplex PCR, and its TCRdb copy is limited to in-frame clones, with some not included. The sample records 110,000 or so clones, 88% being singletons. Material: peripheral blood, obtained on day 0 of AZD1222 vaccination. Receptors were obtained from an adult in good health. CDR3s include the opening cysteine and the closing phenylalanine or tryptophan. A D gene is named only where the DNA matches it firmly. Expanded clones get a size class; other rows say once, few or many, or leave the size out.

TRBD1,once,TRBV9,TRBJ1-2,TGTGCCAGCGTCAGGGGGGCCGATGGCTACACCTTC,CASVRGADGYTF
-,-,TRBV6-4,TRBJ1-6,TGTGCCAGCAGTGACGTCGAGAATTCACCCCTCCACTTT,CASSDVENSPLHF
-,-,TRBV5-1,TRBJ2-2,TGCGCCAGCAGCCAGGGAACCGGGGAGCTGTTTTTT,CASSQGTGELFF
TRBD2,-,TRBV19,TRBJ2-1,TGTGCCAGTAGTACCCGGACTAGCGGGGGGAACAATGAGCAGTTCTTC,CASSTRTSGGNNEQFF
-,-,TRBV5-4,TRBJ2-7,TGTGCCAGCAGCCCAAGGGGTCGGGAGCAGTACTTC,CASSPRGREQYF
-,-,TRBV20-1,TRBJ2-3,TGCAGTGCTAGTCATTTCGGACCGTTCGGCACACATACGCAGTATTTT,CSASHFGPFGTHTQYF
TRBD1,-,TRBV27,TRBJ1-4,TGTGCCAGCAGTTTCGCCGGGACAGTGAATGAAAAACTGTTTTTT,CASSFAGTVNEKLFF
-,-,TRBV2,TRBJ2-5,TGTGCCAGCAGTGAGACAGAAGAGACCCAGTACTTC,CASSETEETQYF
TRBD2,-,TRBV6-4,TRBJ2-2,TGTGCCAGCAGTCTAGGACTAGCGGAAACCGGGGAGCTGTTTTTT,CASSLGLAETGELFF
TRBD1,once,TRBV19,TRBJ2-5,TGTGCCAGTAGTACACAGGGGCCGGGAGAGACCCAGTACTTC,CASSTQGPGETQYF
-,-,TRBV7-9,TRBJ1-5,TGTGCCAGCACCTTAGGGGAAGGGCAGCCCCAGCATTTT,CASTLGEGQPQHF
-,-,TRBV28,TRBJ2-2,TGTGCCAGCAGTTTCGGGCAGTTGAGCACGTTCGCGAACACCGGGGAGCTGTTTTTT,CASSFGQLSTFANTGELFF
-,once,TRBV3-1/TRBV3-2,TRBJ2-6,TGTGCCAGCAGCCAAGAAGGCGCCTCTGGGGCCAACGTCCTGACTTTC,CASSQEGASGANVLTF
-,-,TRBV18,TRBJ1-4,TGTGCCAGCTCACCCGGAGTTTCAACTAATGAAAAACTGTTTTTT,CASSPGVSTNEKLFF
-,-,TRBV11-2,TRBJ2-7,TGTGCCAGCAGCTTAGCGCTCAACTACGAGCAGTACTTC,CASSLALNYEQYF
-,-,TRBV24-1,TRBJ2-1,TGTGCCACCAGTGACCGTGGGACAACATCGGATGAGCAGTTCTTC,CATSDRGTTSDEQFF
-,-,TRBV14,TRBJ1-1,TGTGCCAGCAGCCAAGAGGGAGGGGGCACTGAAGCTTTCTTT,CASSQEGGGTEAFF
-,once,TRBV5-6,TRBJ1-1,TGTGCCAGCAGCAGGGTGACTGAAGCTTTCTTT,CASSRVTEAFF
-,-,TRBV5-1,TRBJ2-1,TGCGCCAGCAGCTTACAGAACAATGAGCAGTTCTTC,CASSLQNNEQFF
TRBD1,-,TRBV29-1,TRBJ1-5,TGCAGCGCCTCGGACAGGGGGCTTAATCAGCCCCAGCATTTT,CSASDRGLNQPQHF
-,-,TRBV6-1,TRBJ2-3,TGTGCCAGCAGTGAAGCAGCGGACTTGGGGGATACGCAGTATTTT,CASSEAADLGDTQYF
TRBD2,-,TRBV27,TRBJ2-7,TGTGCCAGCAGTCGGACCGGGACAGCTGGGACTAGCGCTACCTACGAGCAGTACTTC,CASSRTGTAGTSATYEQYF
-,-,TRBV7-9,TRBJ1-2,TGTGCCAGCAGCTTAAATCAAGGAGGCTATGGCTACACCTTC,CASSLNQGGYGYTF
-,-,TRBV10-3,TRBJ2-7,TGTGCCATCAAGGGCACCTACTCCTACGAGCAGTACTTC,CAIKGTYSYEQYF
-,-,TRBV5-1,TRBJ1-1,TGCGCCAGCAGCTTGGGGAATGACATAGGAGCTTTCTTT,CASSLGNDIGAFF
TRBD1,once,TRBV7-3,TRBJ1-2,TGTGCCAGCAGCGTGGACAGGGAAACTGGCTACACCTTC,CASSVDRETGYTF
-,few,TRBV7-2,TRBJ2-2,TGTGCCAGCAGCTTATTGGGCGGGACGGTCGGGGAGCTGTTTTTT,CASSLLGGTVGELFF
-,-,TRBV5-1,TRBJ2-7,TGCGCCAGCAGCTTGGGTCCAGGGACGGGCTACGAGCAGTACTTC,CASSLGPGTGYEQYF
-,-,TRBV5-1,TRBJ2-3,TGCGCCAGCAACCACCTTAGGGGTAGCACAGATACGCAGTATTTT,CASNHLRGSTDTQYF
TRBD2,-,TRBV10-3,TRBJ2-2,TGTGCCACAAGACTAGCGGGAGGGGGAACCGGGGAGCTGTTTTTT,CATRLAGGGTGELFF
TRBD1,-,TRBV5-1,TRBJ2-2,TGCGCCAGCAGCGTACAGGGGGCGTTAACCGGGGAGCTGTTTTTT,CASSVQGALTGELFF
-,-,TRBV3-1/TRBV3-2,TRBJ1-1,TGTGCCAGCAGGCCCGAGGGGAAAACTCTACGGAACACTGAAGCTTTCTTT,CASRPEGKTLRNTEAFF
-,once,TRBV28,TRBJ1-2,TGTGCCAGCAGCCCCCAGAGGTATGGCTACACCTTC,CASSPQRYGYTF
-,few,TRBV30,TRBJ1-2,TGTGCCTGGAGCGAGGGGGGGAACTATGGCTACACCTTC,CAWSEGGNYGYTF
-,-,TRBV7-9,TRBJ2-7,TGTGCCAGCAGCCCTTCACACGACTACGAGCAGTACTTC,CASSPSHDYEQYF
TRBD2,-,TRBV9,TRBJ2-1,TGTGCCAGCACTCGGAGGGCCGGGGGGAACAATGAGCAGTTCTTC,CASTRRAGGNNEQFF
TRBD2,-,TRBV5-1,TRBJ2-5,TGCGCCAGCAGCTTGGCCTGGGCGGGAGGGGCTGAGACCCAGTACTTC,CASSLAWAGGAETQYF
-,-,TRBV11-2,TRBJ2-7,TGTGCCAGCAGCTTAGACCAGCTACCCTACGAGCAGTACTTC,CASSLDQLPYEQYF
-,-,TRBV29-1,TRBJ2-5,TGCAGCGTTGCTGTGGAGACCCAGTACTTC,CSVAVETQYF
-,-,TRBV10-1,TRBJ1-1,TGCGCCAGCAGTTCACAGGGAGGGAACACTGAAGCTTTCTTT,CASSSQGGNTEAFF
-,-,TRBV7-2,TRBJ1-2,TGTGCCAGCAGCTTAGGCAGGGACTATGGCTACACCTTC,CASSLGRDYGYTF
TRBD1,-,TRBV6-5,TRBJ1-2,TGTGCCAGCAGCCGAGCCGCGACAGGGTACGAGGGCTACACCTTC,CASSRAATGYEGYTF
TRBD1,-,TRBV6-6,TRBJ1-2,TGTGCCAGCAGTCAACAGGGGACCTATGGCTACACCTTC,CASSQQGTYGYTF
-,-,TRBV27,TRBJ2-2,TGTGCCAGCACCCAACCAGGGGGGAGGTTGACCGGGGAGCTGTTTTTT,CASTQPGGRLTGELFF